These 17 T cell receptor beta chains were sequenced from one sample in a study of technical replicates of blood from a few donors. Using immunoSEQ multiplex PCR, the repertoire was profiled, and TCRdb retains in-frame clones only, with some absent. The table has 74,000 or so clones, 90% to 95% seen once. Sample: T cells isolated from PBMCs. These receptors were obtained from a human donor in good health.

V gene TRBV7-8 combines with J gene TRBJ1-2, with D possibly TRBD1 on 6 matching bases. CDR3 length: 16 residues. The V end lost 3 bases, the J end lost 0 bases, and 14 bases lay between the germline ends. Germline V gene sequence: CDR1 SGHVS, CDR2 FQNEAQ. This chain's CDR3 is CASSLRGSPSNYGYTF. The CDR3 nucleotides are TGTGCCAGCAGCTTGAGGGGGTCTCCGTCTAACTATGGCTACACCTTC.

V gene TRBV28 combines with J gene TRBJ2-7, with 9 bases aligning to TRBD2. The CDR3 extends over 14 amino acids. The V segment lost 6 bases and the J segment 2 bases; nucleotides outside the gene matches: 5. Germline CDR1 and CDR2: MDHEN and SYDVKM. CDR3 nucleotides: TGTGCCAGCAGACATAGCGGGAGAACCTACGAGCAGTACTTC. Encoded protein: CASRHSGRTYEQYF.

A single count supports this clone. J is TRBJ2-3 and V is TRBV18; 10 bases are a match to TRBD2. Losses at the gene ends were 8 bases for V and 6 bases for J; bases not matched to a gene: 8. This CDR3 region has 14 residues. The germline V gene encodes CDR1 KGHSH and CDR2 LQKENI. The chain's CDR3 is CASQSGGADDTQYF. CDR3 in DNA: TGTGCCAGCCAGAGCGGGGGGGCTGACGATACGCAGTATTTT.

This chain uses TRBV7-9 with TRBJ1-2; D is undetermined. V shed 3 bases and J shed 1 base, with 12 bases lying between them. Germline V CDR1 and CDR2: SEHNR, FQNEAQ (reference sequence). The CDR3 length is 15 residues. This CDR3 is CASSFGVSDNYGYTF. As DNA, the CDR3 is TGTGCCAGCAGCTTCGGGGTATCGGATAACTATGGCTACACCTTC.

The V gene is TRBV5-1, the J gene TRBJ2-3; the match to TRBD1 covers 11 bases. Looked up from germline, CDR1 is SGHRS and CDR2 is YFSETQ. The CDR3 totals 15 residues. The trim removed 4 bases at V and 2 bases at J, leaving 3 bases unmatched. In nucleotides, the CDR3 is TGCGCCAGCAGCGGACAGGGGGCAGTCACAGATACGCAGTATTTT. This encodes CASSGQGAVTDTQYF.

V gene TRBV2 combines with J gene TRBJ2-5; tentative D call: TRBD2 (6 bases). With 7 bases removed from V and 4 bases from J, the gap between germline ends came to 13 bases. The CDR3 covers 13 residues. Looked up from germline, CDR1 is SNHLY and CDR2 is FYNNEI. CDR3 bases: TGTGCCAGCAACCCGGCGGGATCAGAGACCCAGTACTTC. Residues: CASNPAGSETQYF.

The rearrangement joins TRBV9 to TRBJ1-2; D not certain. This CDR3 is 14 amino acids long. The germline V gene encodes CDR1 SGDLS and CDR2 YYNGEE. With 0 bases removed from V and 3 bases from J, the gap between germline ends came to 9 bases. CDR3 DNA sequence: TGTGCCAGCAGCGTAGGAGGAGCCGACTATGGCTACACCTTC. Protein sequence: CASSVGGADYGYTF.

The rearrangement uses TRBV5-8 and TRBJ1-5; TRBD1 aligns across 7 bases. Germline values: CDR1 SGHTS, CDR2 YDEGEE. J lost 0 bases, V lost 4 bases, and 16 bases had no gene match. This CDR3 has 19 residues. For the CDR3, the DNA is TGTGCCAGCAGCCTAGGCCACATGACAGGGACCTATAGCAATCAGCCCCAGCATTTT. It specifies CASSLGHMTGTYSNQPQHF.

The V and J genes are TRBV4-1 and TRBJ1-6, with TRBD1 matching 11 bases. This CDR3 has 16 residues. Germline V gene sequence: CDR1 MGHRA, CDR2 YSYEKL. Trimming took 4 bases from V and 10 from J; bases not matched to a gene: 9. This CDR3 reads CASSRGQGASGSPLHF. CDR3 in DNA: TGCGCCAGCAGCCGCGGACAGGGGGCTAGTGGGTCACCCCTCCACTTT.

The chain uses TRBV4-1 and TRBJ2-7; D is unclear. The V end lost 0 bases, the J end lost 3 bases, and 12 bases lay between the germline ends. Germline V lookup: CDR1 MGHRA, CDR2 YSYEKL. The CDR3 has 15 amino acids. The CDR3 sequence: CASSQEIPTYYEQYF. CDR3 nucleotides: TGCGCCAGCAGCCAAGAAATCCCCACCTACTACGAGCAGTACTTC.

The chain uses TRBV19 and TRBJ2-7; no reliable D call. Germline assignment: CDR1 LNHDA and CDR2 SQIVND (reference sequence). Trimming pared 6 bases from V and 1 base from J, leaving 16 bases between. The CDR3 is 15 residues long. Here the CDR3 DNA reads TGTGCCAGTAGCGCGGAAGGCCTCCCGTCCTACGAGCAGTACTTC. Amino acid sequence: CASSAEGLPSYEQYF.

This clone occurred once. The rearrangement links TRBV11-2 to TRBJ1-4, with D uncertain. The germline V gene encodes CDR1 SGHAT and CDR2 FQNNGV. The germline V and J ends were trimmed by 1 base and 7 bases, with 13 bases remaining between them. This CDR3 comprises 15 residues. CDR3 in DNA: TGTGCCAGCAGCTTAGTAGTTGAGCTGAGTGAAAAACTGTTTTTT. Its protein product is CASSLVVELSEKLFF.

V usage is TRBV2 and J usage is TRBJ1-2; 9 nucleotides line up with TRBD1. Looked up from germline, CDR1 is SNHLY and CDR2 is FYNNEI. J gave up 5 bases and V 6 bases, and 10 bases lay outside the gene matches. This CDR3 is built from 15 residues. The CDR3 protein is CASSESWGQGYGYTF. The CDR3, as DNA: TGTGCCAGCAGCGAATCCTGGGGACAGGGTTATGGCTACACCTTC. Filled out from reference TRBV2 and TRBJ1-2, the complete variable domain reads EPEVTQTPSHQVTQMGQEVILRCVPISNHLYFYWYRQILGQKVEFLVSFYNNEISEKSEIFDDQFSVERPDGSNFTLKIRSTKLEDSAMYFCASSESWGQGYGYTFGSGTRLTVV.

This chain links TRBV6-5 with TRBJ2-7, with D possibly being TRBD1 (6 bases). V was clipped by 4 bases and J by 2 bases, with 15 bases between them. Per the germline V gene, CDR1 is MNHEY and CDR2 is SVGAGI. The CDR3 is 15 amino acids. The DNA of the CDR3 is TGTGCCAGCAGTTTCCTAGGGCAGGGGACCTACGAGCAGTACTTC. Protein product: CASSFLGQGTYEQYF.

This clone was detected once. The rearrangement uses TRBV28 and TRBJ1-4, with 9 bases identical to TRBD1. Germline CDR1 reads MDHEN; CDR2 reads SYDVKM. The CDR3 length is 19 residues. V shed 7 bases and J 7 bases; nucleotides not matched to a gene: 22. The DNA for the CDR3 is TGTGCCAGCACCCTATCTACCCGGGACAGGGCCCCAAAGGGTGAAAAACTGTTTTTT. Translating gives CASTLSTRDRAPKGEKLFF.

The V call is TRBV4-1, the J call TRBJ2-7, with D maybe TRBD1 (6 bases). CDR1 is MGHRA, CDR2 YSYEKL, per germline. The CDR3 covers 14 residues. The ends were cut back, 1 base at V and 6 bases at J, with 13 bases in the middle. The CDR3 region is CASSQVLQGPEQYF. CDR3 bases: TGCGCCAGCAGCCAAGTTCTTCAGGGGCCCGAGCAGTACTTC.

V is TRBV2 and J is TRBJ1-3; TRBD1 aligns across 8 bases. CDR3 length: 15 residues. Trimming at V came to 4 bases and at J to 4 bases, leaving 6 bases not matched to a gene. Germline V gene lookup returns CDR1 SNHLY and CDR2 FYNNEI. The CDR3 loop is CASSGTGTTGNTIYF. As DNA, the CDR3 is TGTGCCAGCAGTGGGACAGGGACAACGGGAAACACCATATATTTT.